In this sample, the clone carrying this T cell receptor beta chain turned up a few times. Each CDR3 protein is one row after TCRdb ran MiXCR on the 5' RACE reads. The sample carries 700,000 to 950,000 distinct CDR3 sequences, more than 9% recorded once. This sample is part of a study of identical twins. V lost 3 bases to trimming and J lost 7 bases, with 15 bases between them. This CDR3 region has 15 residues. Germline lookup yields CDR1 MDHEN and CDR2 SYDVKM. Separately, the same data were catalogued under a study of yellow fever vaccine responses in identical twins.

The rearrangement links TRBV28 to TRBJ1-4; the D gene is possibly TRBD1 (6 bases). This clonotype was sampled from a woman aged 18-30 years in good health. Material: PBMCs. The CDR3 region is CASSLSGQPSEKLFF. The CDR3, as DNA: TGTGCCAGCAGTTTGTCGGGACAACCCAGTGAAAAACTGTTTTTT.